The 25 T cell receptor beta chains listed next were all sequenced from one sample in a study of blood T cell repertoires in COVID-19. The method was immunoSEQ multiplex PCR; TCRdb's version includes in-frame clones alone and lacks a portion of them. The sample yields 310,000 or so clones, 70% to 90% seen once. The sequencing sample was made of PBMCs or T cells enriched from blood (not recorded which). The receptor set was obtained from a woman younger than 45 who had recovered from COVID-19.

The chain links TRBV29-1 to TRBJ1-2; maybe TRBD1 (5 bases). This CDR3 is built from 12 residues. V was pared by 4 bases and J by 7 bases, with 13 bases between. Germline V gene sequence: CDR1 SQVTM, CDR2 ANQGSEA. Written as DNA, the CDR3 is TGCAGCGTTGTTGAAGGGGTGGTTGGCTACACCTTC. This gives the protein CSVVEGVVGYTF.

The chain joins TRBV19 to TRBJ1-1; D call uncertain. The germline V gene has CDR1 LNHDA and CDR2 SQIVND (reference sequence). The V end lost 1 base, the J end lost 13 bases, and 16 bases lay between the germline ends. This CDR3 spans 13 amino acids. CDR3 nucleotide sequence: TGTGCCAGTAGTATAGTAGTCGGCGAGGAGGGTTTCTTT. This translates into CASSIVVGEEGFF.

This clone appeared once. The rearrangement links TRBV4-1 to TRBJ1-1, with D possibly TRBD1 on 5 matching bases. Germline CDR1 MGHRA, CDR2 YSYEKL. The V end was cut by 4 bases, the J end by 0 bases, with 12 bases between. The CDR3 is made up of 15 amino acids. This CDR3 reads CASSRDGGMNTEAFF. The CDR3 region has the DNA TGCGCCAGCAGCCGGGACGGGGGGATGAACACTGAAGCTTTCTTT.

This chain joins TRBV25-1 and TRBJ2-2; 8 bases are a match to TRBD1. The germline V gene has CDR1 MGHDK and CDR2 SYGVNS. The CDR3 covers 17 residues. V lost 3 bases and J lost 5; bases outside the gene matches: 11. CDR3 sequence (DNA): TGTGCCAGCAGTGACCTGACAGGGGTAGGGTCGACCGGGGAGCTGTTTTTT. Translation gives CASSDLTGVGSTGELFF. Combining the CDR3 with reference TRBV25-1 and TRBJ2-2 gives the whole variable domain EADIYQTPRYLVIGTGKKITLECSQTMGHDKMYWYQQDPGMELHLIHYSYGVNSTEKGDLSSESTVSRIRTEHFPLTLESARPSHTSQYLCASSDLTGVGSTGELFFGEGSRLTVL.

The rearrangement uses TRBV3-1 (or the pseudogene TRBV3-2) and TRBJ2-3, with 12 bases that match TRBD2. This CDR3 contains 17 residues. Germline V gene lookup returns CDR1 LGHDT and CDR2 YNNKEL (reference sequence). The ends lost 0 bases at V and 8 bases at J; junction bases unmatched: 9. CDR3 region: CASSQEVGLAGRGTQYF. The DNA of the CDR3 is TGTGCCAGCAGCCAAGAAGTGGGACTAGCGGGCCGAGGTACGCAGTATTTT.

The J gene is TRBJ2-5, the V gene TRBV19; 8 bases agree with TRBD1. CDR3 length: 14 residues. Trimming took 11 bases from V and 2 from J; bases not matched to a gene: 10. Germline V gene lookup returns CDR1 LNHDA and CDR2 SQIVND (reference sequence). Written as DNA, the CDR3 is TGTGCCGGGGGCAGGGGGCTAAGACAAGAGACCCAGTACTTC. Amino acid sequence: CAGGRGLRQETQYF.

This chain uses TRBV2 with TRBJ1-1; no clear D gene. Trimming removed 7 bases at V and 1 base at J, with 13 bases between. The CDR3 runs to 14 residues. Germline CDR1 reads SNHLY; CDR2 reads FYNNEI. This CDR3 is CASTSVRENTEAFF. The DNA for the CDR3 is TGTGCCAGCACCTCCGTGAGGGAGAACACTGAAGCTTTCTTT.

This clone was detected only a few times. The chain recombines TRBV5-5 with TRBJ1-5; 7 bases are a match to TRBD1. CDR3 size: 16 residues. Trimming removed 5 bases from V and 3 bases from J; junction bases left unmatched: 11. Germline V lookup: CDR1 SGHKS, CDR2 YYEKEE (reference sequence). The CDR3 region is CASSLPWTGPNQPQHF. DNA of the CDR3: TGTGCCAGCAGTCTCCCCTGGACAGGCCCCAATCAGCCCCAGCATTTT.

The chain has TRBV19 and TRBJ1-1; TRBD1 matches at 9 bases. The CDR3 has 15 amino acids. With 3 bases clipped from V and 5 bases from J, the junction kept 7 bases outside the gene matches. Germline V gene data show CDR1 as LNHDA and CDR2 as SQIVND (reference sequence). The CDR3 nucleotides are TGTGCCAGTAGTATGGGGACAGGGCTAGGGACTGAAGCTTTCTTT. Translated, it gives CASSMGTGLGTEAFF.

CDR3 DNA sequence: TGTGCCAGCAGTCCCCCGCGGGAAAAACTGTTTTTT. It yields the protein CASSPPREKLFF. V gene TRBV25-1 combines with J gene TRBJ1-4, with D uncertain. Trimming removed 5 bases at V and 8 bases at J, with 9 bases between. CDR3 size: 12 residues. CDR1 is MGHDK, CDR2 SYGVNS, per germline.

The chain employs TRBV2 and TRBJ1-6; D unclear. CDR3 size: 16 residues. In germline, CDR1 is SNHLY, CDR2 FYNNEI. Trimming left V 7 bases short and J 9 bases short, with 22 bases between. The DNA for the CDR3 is TGTGCCAGCACCATCTCACCGGGTTCCCGAAGTTCACCCCTCCACTTT. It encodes CASTISPGSRSSPLHF.

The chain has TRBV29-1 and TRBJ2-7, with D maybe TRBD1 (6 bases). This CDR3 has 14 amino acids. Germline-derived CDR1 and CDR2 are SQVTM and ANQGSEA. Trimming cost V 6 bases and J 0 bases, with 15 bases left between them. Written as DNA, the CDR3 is TGCAGCGTGGGGGCCTTACCTGGCTCCTACGAGCAGTACTTC. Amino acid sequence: CSVGALPGSYEQYF.

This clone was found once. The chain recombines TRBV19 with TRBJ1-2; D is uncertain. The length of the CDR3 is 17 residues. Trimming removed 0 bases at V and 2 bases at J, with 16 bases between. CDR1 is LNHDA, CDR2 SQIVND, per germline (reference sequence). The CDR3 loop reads CASSIDRVSEQNYGYTF. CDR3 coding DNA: TGTGCCAGTAGTATAGATCGTGTTTCAGAACAGAACTATGGCTACACCTTC.

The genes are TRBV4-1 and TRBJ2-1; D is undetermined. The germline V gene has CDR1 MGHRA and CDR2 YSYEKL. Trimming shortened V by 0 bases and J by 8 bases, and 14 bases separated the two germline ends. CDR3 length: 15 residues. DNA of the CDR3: TGCGCCAGCAGCCAAGAGTCCAGGCCTGTCGATGAGCAGTTCTTC. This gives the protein CASSQESRPVDEQFF.

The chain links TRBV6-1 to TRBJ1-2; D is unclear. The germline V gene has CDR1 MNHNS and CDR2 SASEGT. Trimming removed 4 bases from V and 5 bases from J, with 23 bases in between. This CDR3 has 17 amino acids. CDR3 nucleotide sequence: TGTGCCAGCAGTGTACAGTTTACAGCGAGTCCGGGGTATGGCTACACCTTC. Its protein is CASSVQFTASPGYGYTF.

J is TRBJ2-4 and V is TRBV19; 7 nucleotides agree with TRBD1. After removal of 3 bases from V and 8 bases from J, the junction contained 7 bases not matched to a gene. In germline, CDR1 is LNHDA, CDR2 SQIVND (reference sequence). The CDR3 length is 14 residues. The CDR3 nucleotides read TGTGCCAGTAGTATGGACCAGGGGGTAGACATTCAGTACTTC. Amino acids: CASSMDQGVDIQYF.

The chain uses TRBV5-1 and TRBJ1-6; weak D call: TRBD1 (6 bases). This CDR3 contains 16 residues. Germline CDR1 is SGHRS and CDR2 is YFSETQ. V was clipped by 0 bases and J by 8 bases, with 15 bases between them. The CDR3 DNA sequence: TGCGCCAGCAGCTTGGCCTGGGCAGGGGCCGATTCACCCCTCCACTTT. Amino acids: CASSLAWAGADSPLHF. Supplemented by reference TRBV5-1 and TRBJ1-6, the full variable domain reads KAGVTQTPRYLIKTRGQQVTLSCSPISGHRSVSWYQQTPGQGLQFLFEYFSETQRNKGNFPGRFSGRQFSNSRSEMNVSTLELGDSALYLCASSLAWAGADSPLHFGNGTRLTVT.

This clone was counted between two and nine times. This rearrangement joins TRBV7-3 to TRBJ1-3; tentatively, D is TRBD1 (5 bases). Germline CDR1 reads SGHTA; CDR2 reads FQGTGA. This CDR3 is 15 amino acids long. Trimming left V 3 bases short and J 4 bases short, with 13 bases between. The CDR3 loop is CASSLVGAEGNTIYF. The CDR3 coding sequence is TGTGCCAGCAGCTTGGTAGGGGCTGAAGGAAACACCATATATTTT. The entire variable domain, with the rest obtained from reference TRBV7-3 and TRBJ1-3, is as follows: GAGVSQTPSNKVTEKGKYVELRCDPISGHTALYWYRQSLGQGPEFLIYFQGTGAADDSGLPNDRFFAVRPEGSVSTLKIQRTERGDSAVYLCASSLVGAEGNTIYFGEGSWLTVV.

The chain's CDR3 is CASSLSRALYNSPLHF. The CDR3, as DNA: TGTGCCAGCAGTTTAAGCAGGGCCCTCTATAATTCACCCCTCCACTTT. This chain links TRBV27 with TRBJ1-6; a weak D match, TRBD1 (5 bases). The CDR3 runs 16 residues. Trimming removed 2 bases from V and 3 bases from J, with 11 bases in between. Germline V lookup: CDR1 MNHEY, CDR2 SMNVEV (reference sequence).

As DNA, the CDR3 is TGTGCCAGCAGCTCGACCGGGACAGGGTTTTTGTACGAGCAGTACTTC. Translating gives CASSSTGTGFLYEQYF. The chain recombines TRBV7-6 with TRBJ2-7, with 9 bases matching TRBD1. CDR3 length: 16 residues. Per the germline V gene, CDR1 is SGHVS and CDR2 is FNYEAQ. Trimming at V came to 4 bases and at J to 4 bases, leaving 11 bases not matched to a gene.

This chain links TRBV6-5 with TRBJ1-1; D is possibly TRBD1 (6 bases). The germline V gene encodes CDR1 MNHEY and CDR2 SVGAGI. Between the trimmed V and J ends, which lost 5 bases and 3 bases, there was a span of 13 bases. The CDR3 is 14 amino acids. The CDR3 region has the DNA TGTGCCAGCAGTAGGGGGAGGGGGGACACTGAAGCTTTCTTT. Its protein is CASSRGRGDTEAFF.

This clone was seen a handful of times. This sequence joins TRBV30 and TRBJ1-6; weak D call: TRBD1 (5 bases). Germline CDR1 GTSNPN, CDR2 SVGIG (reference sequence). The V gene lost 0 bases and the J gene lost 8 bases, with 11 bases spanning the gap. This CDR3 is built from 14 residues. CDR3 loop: CAWSVRGVDSPLHF. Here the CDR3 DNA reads TGTGCCTGGAGTGTACGGGGGGTTGATTCACCCCTCCACTTT.

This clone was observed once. The CDR3 DNA sequence: TGTGCCAGCAGCCCGCCCGGGACTAGCGGGGGGGCGCAGTACTTC. Its translation: CASSPPGTSGGAQYF. V gene TRBV7-9 combines with J gene TRBJ2-7; 16 bases are a match to TRBD2. The V and J ends lost 5 bases and 9 bases, in that order; junction bases with no gene match: 7. There are 15 residues in the CDR3. Germline CDR1 is SEHNR and CDR2 is FQNEAQ (reference sequence).

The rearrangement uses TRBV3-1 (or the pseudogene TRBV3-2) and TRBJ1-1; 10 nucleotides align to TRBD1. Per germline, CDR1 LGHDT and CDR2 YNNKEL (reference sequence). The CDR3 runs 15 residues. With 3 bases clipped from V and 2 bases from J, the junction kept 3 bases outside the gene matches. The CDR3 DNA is TGTGCCAGCAGCCAGGGGACAGGGGTTAACACTGAAGCTTTCTTT. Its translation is CASSQGTGVNTEAFF.

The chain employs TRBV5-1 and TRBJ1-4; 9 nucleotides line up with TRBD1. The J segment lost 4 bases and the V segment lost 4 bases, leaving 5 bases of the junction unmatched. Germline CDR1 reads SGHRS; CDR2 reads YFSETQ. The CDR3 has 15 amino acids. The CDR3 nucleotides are TGCGCCAGCAGCCACACAGGGGGCGGTAATGAAAAACTGTTTTTT. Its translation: CASSHTGGGNEKLFF. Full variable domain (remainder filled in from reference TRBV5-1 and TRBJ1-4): KAGVTQTPRYLIKTRGQQVTLSCSPISGHRSVSWYQQTPGQGLQFLFEYFSETQRNKGNFPGRFSGRQFSNSRSEMNVSTLELGDSALYLCASSHTGGGNEKLFFGSGTQLSVL.